These T cell receptor beta chains were read from a single sample in a study of blood T cell repertoires in COVID-19. The data were produced by immunoSEQ multiplex PCR, yet TCRdb's version contains in-frame clones alone and is incomplete. The sample lists around 460,000 clones; 70% to 90% were seen once. Sequencing was done on a sample of peripheral blood. These receptors originate from a man aged 18-30 years with COVID-19, enrolled during active disease. Both conserved end residues are part of each CDR3. Fields, in order: V gene, clone size, J gene, D gene, CDR3 DNA, CDR3 protein. The D gene is left open where the match is weak. A row's size may be missing; if present it is once, few, many or a size class.

TRBV23-1	.	TRBJ2-5	TRBD2	TGCGCCAGCAGTCAGATAGCGGGAGTAAGGGAGACCCAGTACTTC	CASSQIAGVRETQYF
TRBV9	.	TRBJ2-2	TRBD1	TGTGCCAGCAGCAGACAGACAGGGGTCTACACCGGGGAGCTGTTTTTT	CASSRQTGVYTGELFF
TRBV18	.	TRBJ2-1	.	TGTGCCAGCTCACCACCGGGGGGGGGCGCGTACAATGAGCAGTTCTTC	CASSPPGGGAYNEQFF
TRBV10-3	once	TRBJ2-3	TRBD1	TGTGCCATCAGTGAGGGGACAGACACAGATACGCAGTATTTT	CAISEGTDTDTQYF
TRBV7-6	.	TRBJ2-7	TRBD1	TGTGCCAGCAGTCGTAACCGGGACAGGGACTACGAGCAGTACTTC	CASSRNRDRDYEQYF
TRBV2	.	TRBJ1-5	TRBD1	TGTGCCAGCAGTGTCCAGGGGGCGCATCAGCCCCAGCATTTT	CASSVQGAHQPQHF
TRBV19	.	TRBJ2-7	TRBD1	TGTGCCAGTAGTGCGGGACGGACAGGGGGGGCCTACGAGCAGTACTTC	CASSAGRTGGAYEQYF
TRBV19	.	TRBJ1-1	.	TGTGCCAGTAATTGGGGGCGAATGAACACTGAAGCTTTCTTT	CASNWGRMNTEAFF
TRBV10-1	.	TRBJ2-1	TRBD1	TGCGCCAGCAGTGAGTCTACGACAGGGTTCTACAATGAGCAGTTCTTC	CASSESTTGFYNEQFF
TRBV19	.	TRBJ1-2	.	TGTGCCAGTATGGGCGAAGTGGATGGCTACACCTTC	CASMGEVDGYTF
TRBV18	.	TRBJ1-1	.	TGTGCCAGCTCACCATCTCAGGACAGAGAAGCTTTCTTT	CASSPSQDREAFF